One and the same sample provided the 22 T cell receptor beta chains below, sequenced in a study of T cell repertoires in cytomegalovirus infection. MiXCR, run by TCRdb on the reads, gives a single entry per CDR3 protein. The data hold some 400,000 distinct CDR3 sequences, with roughly 31% observed a single time. Material for sequencing was PBMCs. Receptors originate from a human donor in good health (CMV status not recorded). Some clones in this sample may be carry-over from other donors' samples.

Comments on this clonotype: The germline gene is not matched at one end of the junction; a read error may be the cause. This chain joins TRBV4-2 and TRBJ1-2; D gene ambiguous. Germline V CDR1 and CDR2: LGHNA, YNFKEQ. The CDR3 is made up of 16 amino acids. CDR3 protein: CASSQGGVTGNYVYTF. DNA for the CDR3: TGTGCCAGCAGCCAAGGTGGGGTGACGGGCAACTATGTCTACACCTTC.

CDR3 amino acids: CASSPQGAGFNQPQHF. Here the CDR3 DNA reads TGTGCCAGCAGCCCCCAGGGGGCGGGGTTCAATCAGCCCCAGCATTTT. This chain connects TRBV7-2 to TRBJ1-5, with 8 bases aligning to TRBD1. Trimming removed 5 bases from V and 3 bases from J; junction bases left unmatched: 9. Per germline, CDR1 SGHTA and CDR2 FQGNSA. The length of the CDR3 is 16 residues.

This clonotype was detected only a few times. The CDR3 DNA is TGTGCCAGCAGCTCCACATCGGCGGGGCGAAGTCACTATGGCTACACCTTC. This codes for CASSSTSAGRSHYGYTF. This chain connects TRBV7-6 to TRBJ1-2, with a possible D match to TRBD1 (5 bases). The CDR3 spans 17 residues. Per the germline V gene, CDR1 is SGHVS and CDR2 is FNYEAQ. Trimming left V 4 bases short and J 3 bases short, with 21 bases between. The full variable domain, in which reference TRBV7-6 and TRBJ1-2 provide the parts outside the CDR3, is GAGVSQSPRYKVTKRGQDVALRCDPISGHVSLYWYRQALGQGPEFLTYFNYEAQQDKSGLPNDRFSAERPEGSISTLTIQRTEQRDSAMYRCASSSTSAGRSHYGYTFGSGTRLTVV.

For the CDR3, the DNA is TGTGCCACCAGCAGAGATCGCCCGAATGGCTACACCTTC. Translating it yields CATSRDRPNGYTF. The chain employs TRBV15 and TRBJ1-2; D remains unclear. The V end lost 0 bases, the J end lost 6 bases, and 8 bases lay between the germline ends. The CDR3 runs 13 residues. Germline CDR1 LNHNV, CDR2 YYDKDF (reference sequence).

This clonotype was detected only a few times. The V call is TRBV7-4, the J call TRBJ2-2; TRBD1 agrees at 9 bases. Per the germline V gene, CDR1 is SGHVT and CDR2 is SQSDAQ. The CDR3 is made up of 16 amino acids. Trimming at V came to 2 bases and at J to 4 bases, leaving 5 bases not matched to a gene. The CDR3 region is CASSLRWGQGTGELFF. The CDR3, as DNA: TGTGCCAGCAGCTTACGCTGGGGACAGGGCACCGGGGAGCTGTTTTTT.

For this clonotype: At one end, the junction sequence differs from germline, possibly due to a read error. This chain uses TRBV27 with TRBJ1-1, with 7 bases aligning to TRBD1. Germline lookup yields CDR1 MNHEY and CDR2 SMNVEV (reference sequence). This CDR3 is 16 amino acids long. The DNA of the CDR3 is TGTGCCAGCAGTTTCGACAGGGCCCGCATGAACACTGATGCTTTCTTT. Translated: CASSFDRARMNTDAFF.

This clonotype was seen only a few times. The chain recombines TRBV6-1 with TRBJ1-5; D may be TRBD1 (5 bases). The CDR3 loop spans 15 amino acids. Between the trimmed V and J ends, which lost 5 bases and 1 base, there was a span of 12 bases. Germline values: CDR1 MNHNS, CDR2 SASEGT. CDR3 protein: CASSPGLWSNQPQHF. DNA of the CDR3: TGTGCCAGCAGTCCGGGGCTATGGAGCAATCAGCCCCAGCATTTT.

With regard to this clonotype: A much larger clone differs by one base, so this may be a read error. Without the conserved terminal phenylalanine or tryptophan, this CDR3 likely stems from a read error. The rearrangement links TRBV11-2 to TRBJ2-2; D unresolved. The CDR3 covers 16 residues. V was cut by 0 bases and J by 2 bases, with 10 bases left in between. The germline V gene has CDR1 SGHAT and CDR2 FQNNGV. The CDR3 loop reads CASSLELGLNTGELFS. CDR3 in DNA: TGTGCCAGCAGCTTAGAGCTCGGATTAAACACCGGGGAGCTGTTTTCT.

This clonotype was seen ten or more times. This chain connects TRBV6-2 or TRBV6-3 to TRBJ2-1; D gene unclear. Trimming pared 2 bases from V and 0 bases from J, leaving 2 bases between. Germline V gene sequence: CDR1 MNHEY, CDR2 SVGEGT. CDR3 length equals 13 residues. The CDR3 coding sequence is TGTGCCAGCAGTTACGACTCCTACAATGAGCAGTTCTTC. As protein: CASSYDSYNEQFF.

This clonotype was observed a few times. The V call is TRBV11-1, the J call TRBJ2-1; unclear D gene. The ends were cut back, 2 bases at V and 0 bases at J, with 14 bases in the middle. The CDR3 has 17 amino acids. Germline CDR1 reads SGHAT; CDR2 reads FQDESV (reference sequence). The CDR3 DNA is TGTGCCAGCAGCTTATACCCAGGCCAGAGCTCCTACAATGAGCAGTTCTTC. Translated: CASSLYPGQSSYNEQFF.

The genes are TRBV24-1 and TRBJ2-5; tentatively, D is TRBD2 (5 bases). This CDR3 has 15 residues. Germline V gene lookup returns CDR1 KGHDR and CDR2 SFDVKD. V gave up 7 bases and J gave up 0 bases, with 14 bases separating them. CDR3 nucleotides: TGTGCCACCAGACCGAGCGGAACCAACCAAGAGACCCAGTACTTC. Amino acids: CATRPSGTNQETQYF.

The CDR3 DNA follows: TGTGCCAGTAGTATAGTCGGCACCAGTTACCAAGAGACCCAGTACTTC. Translating it yields CASSIVGTSYQETQYF. This chain connects TRBV19 to TRBJ2-5; unclear D gene. CDR1 is LNHDA, CDR2 SQIVND, per germline (reference sequence). This CDR3 region has 16 residues. With 1 base removed from V and 0 bases from J, the gap between germline ends came to 12 bases.

The sample holds many counts of this clonotype. V and J are TRBV7-6 and TRBJ1-2, with D possibly matching TRBD1 (5 bases). V was pared by 2 bases and J by 1 base, with 14 bases between. The germline gives CDR1 SGHVS, CDR2 FNYEAQ. This CDR3 is built from 16 residues. CDR3 sequence: CASSLSAGKNNYGYTF. The CDR3 DNA reads as TGTGCCAGCAGCTTATCGGCAGGGAAAAATAACTATGGCTACACCTTC.

This clonotype was counted many times. The rearrangement uses TRBV6-1 and TRBJ1-2; D possibly corresponds to TRBD1 (5 bases). Deletions cut 3 bases from V and 8 bases from J, with 13 bases between. There are 13 residues in the CDR3. Germline V lookup: CDR1 MNHNS, CDR2 SASEGT. The CDR3 coding sequence is TGTGCCAGCAGTGATCAGGGATGGTACGGCTACACCTTC. Its translation is CASSDQGWYGYTF.

This chain links TRBV6-5 with TRBJ1-2, with 10 bases identical to TRBD1. V lost 3 bases and J lost 7; bases outside the gene matches: 14. Germline CDR1 reads MNHEY; CDR2 reads SVGAGI. The CDR3 sequence is 17 residues long. The CDR3 is CASSYLSPRQGAAGYTF. DNA for the CDR3: TGTGCCAGCAGTTATTTGTCTCCGAGACAGGGGGCGGCTGGCTACACCTTC.

This clonotype was found a few times. The chain links TRBV7-6 to TRBJ2-3; D is possibly TRBD1 (6 bases). CDR1 and CDR2 from the germline V gene are SGHVS and FNYEAQ. The V end lost 5 bases, the J end lost 2 bases, and 20 bases lay between the germline ends. CDR3 length: 17 amino acids. The CDR3 spells CASSPRRKTGYTDTQYF. Here the CDR3 DNA reads TGTGCCAGCAGCCCCAGACGAAAGACAGGATACACAGATACGCAGTATTTT.

This chain joins TRBV20-1 and TRBJ2-5; 7 bases line up with TRBD2. This CDR3 is built from 15 residues. The germline gives CDR1 DFQATT, CDR2 SNEGSKA (reference sequence). Losses at the gene ends were 4 bases for V and 3 bases for J; bases not matched to a gene: 11. The chain's CDR3 is CSANNREEREETQYF. The CDR3 nucleotides are TGCAGTGCTAACAACCGGGAGGAGCGGGAAGAGACCCAGTACTTC.

A few counts support this clonotype. The V gene is TRBV10-3, the J gene TRBJ1-1; D gene uncertain. V was trimmed by 2 bases and J by 1 base, leaving 11 bases between them. The germline gives CDR1 ENHRY, CDR2 SYGVKD. CDR3 length equals 15 residues. CDR3 DNA: TGTGCCATCAGTGAGACCCCGACCGGGAACACTGAAGCTTTCTTT. Amino acid sequence: CAISETPTGNTEAFF.

This clonotype was detected many times. The rearrangement links TRBV14 to TRBJ1-1, with D perhaps matching TRBD1 (5 bases). Trimming cost V 3 bases and J 1 base, with 12 bases left between them. The CDR3 consists of 15 residues. CDR1 is SGHDN, CDR2 FVKESK, per germline. DNA of the CDR3: TGTGCCAGCAGCCAGTTTGGAACAGGGAACACTGAAGCTTTCTTT. Its protein product is CASSQFGTGNTEAFF.

The rearrangement uses TRBV4-1 and TRBJ2-1; perhaps TRBD2 as D (6 bases). The V end was cut by 0 bases, the J end by 9 bases, with 9 bases between. The CDR3 sequence is 13 residues long. Germline values: CDR1 MGHRA, CDR2 YSYEKL. CDR3 sequence: CASSQEGGAEQFF. DNA for the CDR3: TGCGCCAGCAGCCAAGAGGGGGGTGCTGAGCAGTTCTTC.

The table lists this clonotype with a few counts. CDR3 nucleotides: TGTGCCAGCAGTTACTCCGGGACAGGACCGAACACTGAAGCTTTCTTT. The encoded protein is CASSYSGTGPNTEAFF. The rearrangement links TRBV6-6 to TRBJ1-1; 8 nucleotides line up with TRBD1. Germline CDR1 is MNHNY and CDR2 is SVGAGI (reference sequence). The CDR3 loop spans 16 amino acids. V shed 0 bases, J shed 1 base, and the junction held 4 bases outside the gene matches.

This clonotype has just one count. V and J are TRBV29-1 and TRBJ2-1; D is unclear. Germline V lookup: CDR1 SQVTM, CDR2 ANQGSEA. This CDR3 is built from 15 residues. The V end was cut by 4 bases, the J end by 8 bases, with 21 bases between. Written as DNA, the CDR3 is TGCAGCGTTGCCCCCCTGTGGGCCCGCCCCGATGAGCAGTTCTTC. Translating it yields CSVAPLWARPDEQFF.